This T cell receptor beta chain was observed in a study of cytomegalovirus exposure and HLA in healthy donors. Study-wide background: From HLA-typed donors, an early data release held tens of millions of unique TCRs. Findings and caveats of the study: As immune exposure information, only CMV serostatus was available. Sequencing likely caused a cluster of highly shared sequence variants. Donors belonging to an Asian-associated ancestry cluster reportedly showed fewer N-insertions in productive TCRs than the approximately 700-donor mean, according to what a later analysis found.

Regarding this clone: The antigen is unknown.

The CDR3 contains 15 residues. CDR1 SEHNR and CDR2 FQNEAQ come from the germline V gene (reference sequence). The V segment lost 2 bases and the J segment 4 bases; nucleotides outside the gene matches: 6. This PCR relied on a set of 60 Vbeta primers and 13 Jbeta primers. Sequencing used immunoSEQ multiplex PCR; TCRdb keeps in-frame clones, though not all of them. The data contain tens of thousands of clones, 72% of them singletons. The TCR was taken from a man aged 25-40 years in good health and CMV-seronegative. What was sequenced was PBMCs. V usage is TRBV7-9 and J usage is TRBJ2-3, with TRBD2 matching 7 bases. This CDR3 reads CASSLFGGSSDTQYF. The CDR3 DNA sequence: TGTGCCAGCAGCTTATTCGGCGGGAGTTCAGATACGCAGTATTTT.